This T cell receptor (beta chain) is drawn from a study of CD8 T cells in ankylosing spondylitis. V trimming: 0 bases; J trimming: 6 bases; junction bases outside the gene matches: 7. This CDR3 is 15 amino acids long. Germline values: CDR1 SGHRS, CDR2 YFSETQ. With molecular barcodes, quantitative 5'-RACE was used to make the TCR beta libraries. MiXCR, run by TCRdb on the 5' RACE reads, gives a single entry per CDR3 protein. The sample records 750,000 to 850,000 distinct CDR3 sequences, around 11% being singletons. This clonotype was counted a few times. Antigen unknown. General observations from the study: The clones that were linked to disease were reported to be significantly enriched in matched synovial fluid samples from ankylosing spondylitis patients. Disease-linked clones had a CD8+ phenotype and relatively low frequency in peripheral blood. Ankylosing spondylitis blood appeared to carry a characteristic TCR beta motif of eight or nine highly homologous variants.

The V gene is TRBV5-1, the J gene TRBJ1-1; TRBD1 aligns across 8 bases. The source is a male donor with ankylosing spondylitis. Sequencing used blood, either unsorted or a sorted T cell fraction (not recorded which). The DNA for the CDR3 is TGCGCCAGCAGCTTGGTTGGACAGGGAGGGGCTGAAGCTTTCTTT. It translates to CASSLVGQGGAEAFF.